What follows are 5 T cell receptor beta chains derived from one specimen sequenced in a study of Graves' ophthalmopathy and Graves' hyperthyroidism. As the template, RNA transcripts were used to amplify TCR beta CDR3 regions. HTBI primers served in a first-round RT-PCR, which a second-round multiplex PCR followed. TCRdb independently ran MiXCR on the multiplex PCR reads; one entry per CDR3 protein. The data contain about 57,000 distinct CDR3 sequences, approximately 47% of them singletons. What was sequenced was peripheral blood. The receptor set was obtained from an adult woman with Graves' ophthalmopathy.

This clonotype was counted a single time. This rearrangement joins TRBV11-3 to TRBJ2-1, with 9 positions matching TRBD1. CDR1 and CDR2 (germline): SGHNT, YENEEA. The ends lost 8 bases at V and 8 bases at J; junction bases unmatched: 10. There are 14 residues in the CDR3. The CDR3 bases are TGTGCCAGCGGCCTACCACAGGGGGCACATGAGCAGTTCTTC. This encodes CASGLPQGAHEQFF. Variable domain in full (rest from reference TRBV11-3 and TRBJ2-1): EAGVVQSPRYKIIEKKQPVAFWCNPISGHNTLYWYLQNLGQGPELLIRYENEEAVDDSQLPKDRFSAERLKGVDSTLKIQPAELGDSAVYLCASGLPQGAHEQFFGPGTRLTVL.

The rearrangement uses TRBV29-1 and TRBJ2-5, with 11 bases that match TRBD2. The CDR3 spans 13 residues. V lost 5 bases and J lost 3; bases outside the gene matches: 2. The V gene's germline CDR1 is SQVTM and CDR2 ANQGSEA. The DNA of the CDR3 is TGCAGCGTTACACTAGCGGGAGAAGAGACCCAGTACTTC. It codes for CSVTLAGEETQYF.

V gene TRBV7-2 combines with J gene TRBJ2-1; D remains unclear. The V end was cut by 7 bases, the J end by 8 bases, with 12 bases between. CDR1 SGHTA and CDR2 FQGNSA come from the germline V gene. This CDR3 spans 12 amino acids. Here the CDR3 reads CASTGSYDEQFF. The CDR3 DNA sequence: TGTGCCAGCACCGGATCGTACGATGAGCAGTTCTTC.

This clonotype was recorded at least ten times. V and J are TRBV6-6 and TRBJ2-2; possible D gene TRBD2, 5 bases. The CDR3 has 17 amino acids. The V gene lost 5 bases and the J gene lost 5 bases, with 21 bases spanning the gap. Germline CDR1 MNHNY, CDR2 SVGAGI (reference sequence). CDR3 protein: CASSDPTGVGVTGELFF. CDR3 sequence (DNA): TGTGCCAGCAGTGACCCGACCGGGGTTGGGGTGACCGGGGAGCTGTTTTTT.

The chain joins TRBV20-1 to TRBJ1-6, with D unresolved. The CDR3 covers 8 residues. With 4 bases removed from V and 11 bases from J, the gap between germline ends came to 0 bases. The germline V gene has CDR1 DFQATT and CDR2 SNEGSKA (reference sequence). The CDR3 DNA follows: TGCAGTGCTACACCCCTCCACTTT. This sequence encodes CSATPLHF.